Sequencing of this TCR beta chain was carried out in a study of cytomegalovirus exposure and HLA in healthy donors. Background on the study: Assignment to the Caucasian-associated ancestry cluster applied to approximately 80% of the approximately 400 genotyped donors.

Findings and caveats of the study: In a later analysis, 15,000 to 20,000 TCR beta sequences were associated with HLA alleles at 0.05 false discovery rate. Relative to equally common others, HLA-associated TCR beta chains showed greater clonal expansion in a later analysis.

Comments on this clone: Its matching antigen is unknown.

This CDR3 has 14 residues. Trimming removed 3 bases from V and 4 bases from J; junction bases left unmatched: 4. Germline V CDR1 and CDR2: ENHRY, SYGVKD. The PCR ran on 60 Vbeta and 13 Jbeta primers. Produced via immunoSEQ multiplex PCR; TCRdb's table is partial and in-frame only. The repertoire has some 180,000 clones, around 82% of them found once; the top ten carry less than 3.5%. The chain couples TRBV10-3 to TRBJ2-7; TRBD2 agrees at 9 bases. Sequences were obtained from PBMCs. The TCR comes from a woman in her thirties in good health and CMV-seronegative. DNA of the CDR3: TGTGCCATCAGTGAAGGCGGGGGGGAGTACGAGCAGTACTTC. It encodes CAISEGGGEYEQYF.